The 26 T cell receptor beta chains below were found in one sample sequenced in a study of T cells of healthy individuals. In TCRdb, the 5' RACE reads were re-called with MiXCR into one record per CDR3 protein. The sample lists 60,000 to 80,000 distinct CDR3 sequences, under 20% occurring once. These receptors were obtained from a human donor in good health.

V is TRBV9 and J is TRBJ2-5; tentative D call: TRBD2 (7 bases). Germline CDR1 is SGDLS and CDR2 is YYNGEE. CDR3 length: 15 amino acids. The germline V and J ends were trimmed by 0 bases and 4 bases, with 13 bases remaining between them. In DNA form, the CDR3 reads TGTGCCAGCAGCGTAGGGGGGGGCCCCGGAGAGACCCAGTACTTC. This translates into CASSVGGGPGETQYF.

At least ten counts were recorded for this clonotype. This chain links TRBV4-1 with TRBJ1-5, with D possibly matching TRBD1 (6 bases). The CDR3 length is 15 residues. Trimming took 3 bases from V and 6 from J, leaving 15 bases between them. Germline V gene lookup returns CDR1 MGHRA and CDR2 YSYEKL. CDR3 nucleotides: TGCGCCAGCAGCCAGGATGGGGGGGCACGTCAGCCCCAGCATTTT. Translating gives CASSQDGGARQPQHF.

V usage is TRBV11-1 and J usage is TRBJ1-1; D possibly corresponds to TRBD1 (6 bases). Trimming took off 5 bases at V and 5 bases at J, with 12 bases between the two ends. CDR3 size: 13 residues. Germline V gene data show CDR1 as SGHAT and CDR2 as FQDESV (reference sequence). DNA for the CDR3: TGTGCCAGCAGCCTCTCGGGGGCTACTGAAGCTTTCTTT. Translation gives CASSLSGATEAFF.

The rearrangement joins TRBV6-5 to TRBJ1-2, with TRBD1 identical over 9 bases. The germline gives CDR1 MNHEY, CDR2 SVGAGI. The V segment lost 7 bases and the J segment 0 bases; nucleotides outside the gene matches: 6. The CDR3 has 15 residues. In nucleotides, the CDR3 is TGTGCCAGCACCGAAAGGGACAGGGCTAACTATGGCTACACCTTC. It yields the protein CASTERDRANYGYTF.

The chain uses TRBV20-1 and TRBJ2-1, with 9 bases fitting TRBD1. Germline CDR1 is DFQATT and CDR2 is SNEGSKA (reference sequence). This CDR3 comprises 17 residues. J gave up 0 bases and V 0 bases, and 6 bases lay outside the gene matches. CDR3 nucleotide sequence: TGCAGTGCTAGAGATGGGACAGGGCCTAGCTCCTACAATGAGCAGTTCTTC. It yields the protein CSARDGTGPSSYNEQFF.

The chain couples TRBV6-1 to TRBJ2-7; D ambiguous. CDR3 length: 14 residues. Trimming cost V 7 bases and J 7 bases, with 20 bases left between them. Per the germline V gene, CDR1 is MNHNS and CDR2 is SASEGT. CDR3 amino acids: CASINVPVEGEQYF. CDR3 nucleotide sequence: TGTGCCAGCATTAACGTACCGGTTGAAGGGGAGCAGTACTTC.

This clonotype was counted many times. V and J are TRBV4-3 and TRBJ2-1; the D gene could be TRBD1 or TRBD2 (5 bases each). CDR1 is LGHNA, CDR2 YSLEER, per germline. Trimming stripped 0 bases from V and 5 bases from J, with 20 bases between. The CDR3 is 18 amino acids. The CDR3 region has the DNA TGCGCCAGCAGCCAAGAAAGACCTCGGTTGGGACCCAACAATGAGCAGTTCTTC. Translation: CASSQERPRLGPNNEQFF.

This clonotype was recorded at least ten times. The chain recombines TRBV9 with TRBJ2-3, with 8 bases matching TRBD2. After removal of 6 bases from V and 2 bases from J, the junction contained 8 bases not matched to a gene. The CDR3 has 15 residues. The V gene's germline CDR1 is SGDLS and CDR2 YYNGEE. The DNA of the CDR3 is TGTGCCAGCACCTTCGGGCGGGGGGACACAGATACGCAGTATTTT. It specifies CASTFGRGDTDTQYF.

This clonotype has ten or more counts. Written as DNA, the CDR3 is TGTGCCAGCAGCTTAGAGGGGTTAGATGTGGCCGGGGAGCTGTTTTTT. The encoded protein is CASSLEGLDVAGELFF. V usage is TRBV7-6 and J usage is TRBJ2-2; tentative D call: TRBD1 (5 bases). Germline V gene lookup returns CDR1 SGHVS and CDR2 FNYEAQ. V shed 1 base and J shed 6 bases, with 15 bases lying between them. There are 16 residues in the CDR3.

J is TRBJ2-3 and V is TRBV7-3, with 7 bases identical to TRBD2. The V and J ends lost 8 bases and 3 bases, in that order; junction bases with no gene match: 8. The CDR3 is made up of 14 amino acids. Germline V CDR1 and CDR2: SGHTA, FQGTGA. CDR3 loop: CASGGDAGTDTQYF. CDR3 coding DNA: TGTGCCAGCGGGGGGGACGCGGGAACAGATACGCAGTATTTT.

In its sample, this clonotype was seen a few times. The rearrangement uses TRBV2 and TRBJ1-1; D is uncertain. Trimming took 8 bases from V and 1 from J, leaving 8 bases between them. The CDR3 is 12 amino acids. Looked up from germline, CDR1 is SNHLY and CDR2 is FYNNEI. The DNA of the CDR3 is TGTGCCAGCGTAACGGGGAACACTGAAGCTTTCTTT. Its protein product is CASVTGNTEAFF.

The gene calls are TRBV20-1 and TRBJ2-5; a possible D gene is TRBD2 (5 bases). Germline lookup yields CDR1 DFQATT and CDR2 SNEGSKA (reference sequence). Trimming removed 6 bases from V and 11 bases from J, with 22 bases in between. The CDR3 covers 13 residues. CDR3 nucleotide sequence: TGCAGTGCCGAACTAGACTCCTACAATGAGCAGTACTTC. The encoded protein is CSAELDSYNEQYF.

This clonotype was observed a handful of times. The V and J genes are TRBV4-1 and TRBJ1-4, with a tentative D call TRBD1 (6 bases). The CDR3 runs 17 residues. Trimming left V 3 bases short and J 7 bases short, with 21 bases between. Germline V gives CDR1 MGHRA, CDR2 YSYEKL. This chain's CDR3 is CASSHEAQGGPGEKLFF. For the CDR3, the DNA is TGCGCCAGCAGCCATGAGGCACAGGGCGGACCCGGTGAAAAACTGTTTTTT.

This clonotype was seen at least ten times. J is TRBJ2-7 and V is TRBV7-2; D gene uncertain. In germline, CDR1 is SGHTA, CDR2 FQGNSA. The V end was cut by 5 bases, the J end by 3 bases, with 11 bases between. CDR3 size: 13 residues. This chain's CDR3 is CASSQSTDYEQYF. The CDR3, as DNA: TGTGCCAGCAGCCAGAGTACAGACTACGAGCAGTACTTC.

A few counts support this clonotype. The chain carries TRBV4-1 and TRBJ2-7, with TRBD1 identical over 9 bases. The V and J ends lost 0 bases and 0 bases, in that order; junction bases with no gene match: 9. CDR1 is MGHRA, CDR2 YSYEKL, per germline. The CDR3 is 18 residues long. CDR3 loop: CASSQDILGQGSSYEQYF. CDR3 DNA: TGCGCCAGCAGCCAAGATATTTTGGGACAGGGAAGCTCCTACGAGCAGTACTTC.

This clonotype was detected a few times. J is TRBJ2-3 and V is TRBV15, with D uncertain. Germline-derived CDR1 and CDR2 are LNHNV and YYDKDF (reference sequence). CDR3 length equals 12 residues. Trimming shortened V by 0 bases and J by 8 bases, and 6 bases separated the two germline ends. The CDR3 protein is CATSRDRGTQYF. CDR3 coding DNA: TGTGCCACCAGCAGAGATCGAGGTACGCAGTATTTT.

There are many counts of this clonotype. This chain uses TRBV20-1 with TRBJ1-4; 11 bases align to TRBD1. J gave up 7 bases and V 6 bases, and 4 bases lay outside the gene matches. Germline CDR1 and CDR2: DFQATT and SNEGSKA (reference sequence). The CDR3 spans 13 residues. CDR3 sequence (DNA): TGCAGTGCCAGGGACAGGGGGAGTGAAAAACTGTTTTTT. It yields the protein CSARDRGSEKLFF.

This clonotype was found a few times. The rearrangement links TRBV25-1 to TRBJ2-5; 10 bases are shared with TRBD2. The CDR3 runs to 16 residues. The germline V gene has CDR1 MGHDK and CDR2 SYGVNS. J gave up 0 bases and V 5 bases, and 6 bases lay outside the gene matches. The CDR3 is CASSPPGTSDQETQYF. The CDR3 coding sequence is TGTGCCAGCAGTCCTCCCGGGACTAGCGACCAAGAGACCCAGTACTTC.

DNA for the CDR3: TGTGCCAGCAGGGGGGTGGGGGCCAACGTCCTGACTTTC. It encodes CASRGVGANVLTF. The chain combines TRBV6-6 with TRBJ2-6; D possibly uses TRBD1 or TRBD2 (5 bases each). This CDR3 spans 13 amino acids. Germline values: CDR1 MNHNY, CDR2 SVGAGI (reference sequence). Trimming removed 6 bases from V and 4 bases from J, with 7 bases in between.

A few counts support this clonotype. The CDR3, as DNA: TGCGCCAGCAGCTCCGGGACAAGGGAAGAGACCCAGTACTTC. This sequence encodes CASSSGTREETQYF. The chain links TRBV5-1 to TRBJ2-5, with D perhaps TRBD1 (6 bases). CDR1 is SGHRS and CDR2 is YFSETQ in the germline V gene. V was trimmed by 3 bases and J by 3 bases, leaving 12 bases between them. The CDR3 is 14 amino acids.

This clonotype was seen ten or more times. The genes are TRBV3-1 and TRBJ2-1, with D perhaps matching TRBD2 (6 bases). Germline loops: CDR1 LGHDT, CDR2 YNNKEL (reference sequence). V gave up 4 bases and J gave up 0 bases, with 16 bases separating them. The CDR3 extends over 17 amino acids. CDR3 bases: TGTGCCAGCAGCCCGGGACTTACTGGGAGCTCCTACAATGAGCAGTTCTTC. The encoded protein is CASSPGLTGSSYNEQFF.

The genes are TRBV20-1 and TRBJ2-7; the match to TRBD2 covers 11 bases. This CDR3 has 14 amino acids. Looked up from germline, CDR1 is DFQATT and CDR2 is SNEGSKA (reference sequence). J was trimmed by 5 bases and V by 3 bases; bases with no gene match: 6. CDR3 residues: CSASSSGRSHEQYF. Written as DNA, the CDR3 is TGCAGTGCTAGCTCTAGCGGGAGGTCGCACGAGCAGTACTTC.

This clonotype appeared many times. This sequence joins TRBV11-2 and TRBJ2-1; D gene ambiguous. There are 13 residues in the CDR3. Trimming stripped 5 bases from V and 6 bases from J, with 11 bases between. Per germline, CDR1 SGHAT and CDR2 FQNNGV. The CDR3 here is CASSIPGRNEQFF. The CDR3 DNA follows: TGTGCCAGCAGCATACCGGGCCGCAATGAGCAGTTCTTC.

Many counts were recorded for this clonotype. The CDR3: CTSSRWVNEKLFF. CDR3 nucleotide sequence: TGCACCAGCAGCCGGTGGGTTAATGAAAAACTGTTTTTT. The chain joins TRBV1 to TRBJ1-4. TRBV1 is given as a pseudogene. The CDR3 runs 13 residues.

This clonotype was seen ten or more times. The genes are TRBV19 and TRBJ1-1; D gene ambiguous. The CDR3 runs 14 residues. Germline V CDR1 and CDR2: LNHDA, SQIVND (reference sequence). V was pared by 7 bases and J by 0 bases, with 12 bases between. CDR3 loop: CASKTGYMNTEAFF. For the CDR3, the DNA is TGTGCCAGTAAGACGGGGTACATGAACACTGAAGCTTTCTTT. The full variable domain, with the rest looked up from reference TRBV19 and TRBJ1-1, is DGGITQSPKYLFRKEGQNVTLSCEQNLNHDAMYWYRQDPGQGLRLIYYSQIVNDFQKGDIAEGYSVSREKKESFPLTVTSAQKNPTAFYLCASKTGYMNTEAFFGQGTRLTVV.

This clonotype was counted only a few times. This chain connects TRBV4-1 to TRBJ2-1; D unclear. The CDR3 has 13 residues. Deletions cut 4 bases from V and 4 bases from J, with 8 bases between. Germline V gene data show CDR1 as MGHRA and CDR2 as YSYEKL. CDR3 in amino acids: CASSRLTYNEQFF. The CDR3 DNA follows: TGCGCCAGCAGCCGTCTTACGTACAATGAGCAGTTCTTC.